The clone carrying this TCR beta chain was counted ten times or more. Its antigen is still unknown. Amplified regions were TCR beta CDR3 sequences from RNA transcripts. HTBI primers were used for first-round RT-PCR of the TCR CDR3. TCRdb reprocessed the multiplex PCR reads with MiXCR, giving one entry per CDR3 protein. The repertoire holds approximately 610,000 distinct CDR3 sequences, with over 15% as singletons. The record originates from a study of T cells in Graves' hyperthyroidism and ophthalmopathy. Study-wide results and caveats: Blood also showed most of the thyroid clonotypes that were expanded above 0.001.

The sequence came from a woman younger than 35 with Graves' hyperthyroidism. Material for sequencing was blood.

The CDR3 DNA follows: TGCAGCGCCGGTCTACGGGGGGGGGCAGATGAGCAGTTCTTC. The encoded protein is CSAGLRGGADEQFF. This chain joins TRBV29-1 and TRBJ2-1; 8 nucleotides line up with TRBD2. The CDR3 is 14 amino acids. V lost 7 bases, J lost 8 bases, and 13 bases stayed unmatched. The germline CDR1 and CDR2 sequences are SQVTM and ANQGSEA.